This TCR beta chain derives from a study of blood T cells in healthy people across ages. The extraction recovered at least 5 micrograms of total RNA per sample. The V gene end was trimmed by 6 bases and the J gene end by 7 bases; junction bases not matched to a gene: 13. The CDR3 runs to 15 residues. Per germline, CDR1 DFQATT and CDR2 SNEGSKA (reference sequence). On this clonotype itself: As yet, its antigen is unknown.

The authors ran a second PCR of about 6 to 11 cycles using a sample-barcoded 5' primer and a J-beta primer mix. TCRdb used MiXCR to reprocess the 5' RACE reads, holding one entry per CDR3 protein. The sample yields roughly 800,000 distinct CDR3 sequences, more than 45% seen once. Study findings and constraints: As age increased, TCR beta diversity per million T cells fell in a roughly linear fashion. The unsorted PBMCs prevented any conclusive comparison of naive versus antigen-experienced cells.

The rearrangement joins TRBV20-1 to TRBJ2-1, with 9 bases that match TRBD2. Sequencing was carried out using blood. The receptor was isolated from a man aged 25 to 40 in good health. The CDR3 is CSAPAGGRAGNEQFF. The CDR3 DNA reads TGCAGTGCCCCGGCGGGCGGGAGGGCCGGAAATGAGCAGTTCTTC.